This T cell receptor (beta chain) was captured by sequencing in a study of T cell responses to AZD1222 COVID-19 vaccine. The CDR3 covers 16 residues. Trimming left V 5 bases short and J 1 base short, with 16 bases between. CDR1 is SGHRS and CDR2 is YFSETQ in the germline V gene. Study-wide results and limits: Among spike-specific TCRs, nearly half reportedly target unmutated variant regions. Sampled repertoires all dated from after the peak T cell response.

As concerns this clone: The antigen remains undetermined.

The table came from immunoSEQ multiplex PCR; TCRdb's copy has only in-frame clones and leaves some out. The sample shows about 130,000 clones, approximately 94% of them seen only once. The sequence was collected from an adult in good health. The material was peripheral blood, obtained on day 0 of AZD1222 vaccination. This chain connects TRBV5-1 to TRBJ2-1, with a weak D call TRBD1 (6 bases). The CDR3 nucleotides are TGCGCCAGCAGAGCACAAGGGGGACCATCCTACAATGAGCAGTTCTTC. It translates to CASRAQGGPSYNEQFF.